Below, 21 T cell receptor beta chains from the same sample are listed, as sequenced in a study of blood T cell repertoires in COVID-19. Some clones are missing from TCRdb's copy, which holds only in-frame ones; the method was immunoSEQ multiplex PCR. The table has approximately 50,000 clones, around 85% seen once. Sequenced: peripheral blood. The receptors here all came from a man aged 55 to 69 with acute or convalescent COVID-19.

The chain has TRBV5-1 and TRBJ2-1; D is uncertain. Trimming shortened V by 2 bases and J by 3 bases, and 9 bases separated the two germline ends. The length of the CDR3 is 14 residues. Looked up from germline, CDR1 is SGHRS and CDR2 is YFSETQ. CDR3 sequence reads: CASSFSGIYNEQFF. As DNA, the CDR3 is TGCGCCAGCAGCTTCTCCGGTATCTACAATGAGCAGTTCTTC.

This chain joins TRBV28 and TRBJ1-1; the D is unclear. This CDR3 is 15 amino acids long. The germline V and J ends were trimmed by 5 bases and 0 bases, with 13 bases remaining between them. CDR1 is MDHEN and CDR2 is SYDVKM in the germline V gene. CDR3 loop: CASSPYRTMNTEAFF. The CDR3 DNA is TGTGCCAGCAGTCCCTACAGAACCATGAACACTGAAGCTTTCTTT.

The CDR3 DNA reads TGTGCCAGCAGTCGGACTTCTGGAAACACCATATATTTT. Translated, it gives CASSRTSGNTIYF. The chain recombines TRBV28 with TRBJ1-3; D is unresolved. Per the germline V gene, CDR1 is MDHEN and CDR2 is SYDVKM. The CDR3 totals 13 residues. V gave up 5 bases and J gave up 1 base, with 6 bases separating them.

The CDR3 here is CASSYSGRDAGKLFF. CDR3 nucleotides: TGTGCCAGCAGTTACAGTGGGAGGGATGCCGGAAAACTGTTTTTT. The chain combines TRBV6-5 with TRBJ1-4; D call uncertain. The CDR3 contains 15 residues. V gave up 2 bases and J gave up 10 bases, with 17 bases separating them. The germline V gene has CDR1 MNHEY and CDR2 SVGAGI.

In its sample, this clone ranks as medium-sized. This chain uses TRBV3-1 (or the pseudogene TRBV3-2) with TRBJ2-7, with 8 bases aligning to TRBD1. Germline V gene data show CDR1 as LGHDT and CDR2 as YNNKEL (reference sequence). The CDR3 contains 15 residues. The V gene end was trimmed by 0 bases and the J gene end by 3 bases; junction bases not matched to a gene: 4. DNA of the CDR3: TGTGCCAGCAGCCAAGAACTGGGACAGGTCTACGAGCAGTACTTC. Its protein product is CASSQELGQVYEQYF.

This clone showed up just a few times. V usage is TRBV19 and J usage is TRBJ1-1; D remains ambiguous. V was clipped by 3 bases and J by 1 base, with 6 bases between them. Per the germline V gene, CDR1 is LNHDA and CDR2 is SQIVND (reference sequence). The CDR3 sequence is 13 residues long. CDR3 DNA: TGTGCCAGTAGTATTATGAGGAACACTGAAGCTTTCTTT. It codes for CASSIMRNTEAFF.

As DNA, the CDR3 is TGTGCCTGGAGTGTATTGGGACTAGCGGGTGCCTACGAGCAGTACTTC. It specifies CAWSVLGLAGAYEQYF. V is TRBV30 and J is TRBJ2-7, with 12 bases that match TRBD2. CDR3 size: 16 residues. CDR1 and CDR2 from the germline V gene are GTSNPN and SVGIG (reference sequence). V shed 0 bases and J 2 bases; nucleotides not matched to a gene: 5.

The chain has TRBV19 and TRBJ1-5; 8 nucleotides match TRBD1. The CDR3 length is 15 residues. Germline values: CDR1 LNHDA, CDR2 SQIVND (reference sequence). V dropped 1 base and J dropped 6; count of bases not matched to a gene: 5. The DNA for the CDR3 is TGTGCCAGTAGTATAGGGGCAGGGGGCTTTCAGCCCCAGCATTTT. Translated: CASSIGAGGFQPQHF.

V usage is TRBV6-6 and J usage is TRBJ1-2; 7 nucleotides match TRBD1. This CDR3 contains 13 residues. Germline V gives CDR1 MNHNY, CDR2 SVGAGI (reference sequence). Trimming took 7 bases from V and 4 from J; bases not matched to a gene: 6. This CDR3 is CASISQGTYGYTF. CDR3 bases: TGTGCCAGCATTTCACAGGGGACCTATGGCTACACCTTC.

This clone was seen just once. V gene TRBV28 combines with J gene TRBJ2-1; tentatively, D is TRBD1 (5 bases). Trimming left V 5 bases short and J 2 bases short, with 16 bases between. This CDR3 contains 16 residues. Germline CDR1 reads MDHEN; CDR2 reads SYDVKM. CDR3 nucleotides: TGTGCCAGCAGTCCCCCCCCAGGGTTAACCTACAATGAGCAGTTCTTC. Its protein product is CASSPPPGLTYNEQFF.

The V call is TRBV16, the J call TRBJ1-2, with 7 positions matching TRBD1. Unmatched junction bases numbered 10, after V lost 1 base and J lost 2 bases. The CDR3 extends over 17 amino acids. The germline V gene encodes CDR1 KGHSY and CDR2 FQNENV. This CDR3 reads CASSQFSTGQANYGYTF. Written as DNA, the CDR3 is TGTGCCAGCAGCCAATTTTCCACTGGACAGGCAAACTATGGCTACACCTTC.

Here the CDR3 DNA reads TGTGCCAGCAGCGCGAGTACAGGGCCAAGCACAGATACGCAGTATTTT. As protein: CASSASTGPSTDTQYF. The chain is built from TRBV9 and TRBJ2-3, with D possibly being TRBD1 (6 bases). The CDR3 loop spans 16 amino acids. CDR1 and CDR2 (germline): SGDLS, YYNGEE. V was trimmed by 3 bases and J by 0 bases, leaving 14 bases between them.

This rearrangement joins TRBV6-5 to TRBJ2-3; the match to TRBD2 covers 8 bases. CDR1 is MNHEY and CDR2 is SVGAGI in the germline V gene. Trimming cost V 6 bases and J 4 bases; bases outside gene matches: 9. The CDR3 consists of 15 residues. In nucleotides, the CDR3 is TGTGCCAGCAGACCGGGACTAGGCTTCGCAGATACGCAGTATTTT. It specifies CASRPGLGFADTQYF.

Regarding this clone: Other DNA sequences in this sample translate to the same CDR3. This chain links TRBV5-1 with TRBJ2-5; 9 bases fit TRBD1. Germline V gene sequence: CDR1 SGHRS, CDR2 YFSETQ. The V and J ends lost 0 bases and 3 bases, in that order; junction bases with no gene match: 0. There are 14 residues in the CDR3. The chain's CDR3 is CASSLGTGEETQYF. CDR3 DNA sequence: TGCGCCAGCAGCTTGGGGACAGGGGAAGAGACCCAGTACTTC.

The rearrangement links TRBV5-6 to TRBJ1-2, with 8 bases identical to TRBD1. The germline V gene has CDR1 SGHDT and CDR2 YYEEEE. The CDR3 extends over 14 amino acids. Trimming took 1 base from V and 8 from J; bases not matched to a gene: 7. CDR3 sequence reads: CASSLSQGAGGYTF. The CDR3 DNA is TGTGCCAGCAGCTTGTCCCAGGGGGCGGGAGGCTACACCTTC.

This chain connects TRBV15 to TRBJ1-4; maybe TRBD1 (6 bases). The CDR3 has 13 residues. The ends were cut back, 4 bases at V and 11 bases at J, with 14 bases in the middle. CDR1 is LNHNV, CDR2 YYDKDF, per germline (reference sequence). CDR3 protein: CATSTGGLGKLFF. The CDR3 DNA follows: TGTGCCACCAGCACGGGGGGCCTAGGGAAACTGTTTTTT.

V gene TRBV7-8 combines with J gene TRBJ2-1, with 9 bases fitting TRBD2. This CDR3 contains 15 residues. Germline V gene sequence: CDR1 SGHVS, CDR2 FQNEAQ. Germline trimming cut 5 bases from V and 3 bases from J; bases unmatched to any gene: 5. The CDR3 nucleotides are TGTGCCAGCAGCCTGATGACTAGCGGCTACAATGAGCAGTTCTTC. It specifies CASSLMTSGYNEQFF. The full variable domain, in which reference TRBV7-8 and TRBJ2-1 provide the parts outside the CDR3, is GAGVSQSPRYKVAKRGQDVALRCDPISGHVSLFWYQQALGQGPEFLTYFQNEAQLDKSGLPSDRFFAERPEGSVSTLKIQRTQQEDSAVYLCASSLMTSGYNEQFFGPGTRLTVL.

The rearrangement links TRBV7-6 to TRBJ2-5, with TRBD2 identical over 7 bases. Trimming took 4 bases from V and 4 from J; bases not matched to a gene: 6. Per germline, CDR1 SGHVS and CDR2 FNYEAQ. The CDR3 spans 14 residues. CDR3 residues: CASSSLAVGETQYF. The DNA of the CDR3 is TGTGCCAGCAGCTCTCTAGCGGTGGGAGAGACCCAGTACTTC.

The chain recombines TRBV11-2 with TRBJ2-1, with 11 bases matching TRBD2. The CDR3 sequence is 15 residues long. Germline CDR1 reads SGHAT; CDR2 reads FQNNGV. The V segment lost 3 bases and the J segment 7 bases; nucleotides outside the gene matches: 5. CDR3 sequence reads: CASSLSASGRNEQFF. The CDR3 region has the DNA TGTGCCAGCAGCTTGTCAGCTAGCGGGAGGAATGAGCAGTTCTTC.

The CDR3 nucleotides read TGTGCCAGCAGTTCCTCGCGGCGGGCTAGCGGGAGTACAGATACGCAGTATTTT. Translation gives CASSSSRRASGSTDTQYF. The rearrangement links TRBV28 to TRBJ2-3; TRBD2 aligns across 10 bases. After removal of 4 bases from V and 3 bases from J, the junction contained 13 bases not matched to a gene. The CDR3 is 18 amino acids. Per the germline V gene, CDR1 is MDHEN and CDR2 is SYDVKM.

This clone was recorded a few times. The CDR3 is CATSRDSRGDYEQYF. In DNA, the CDR3 is TGTGCCACCAGCAGAGATTCCAGGGGAGACTACGAGCAGTACTTC. This rearrangement joins TRBV15 to TRBJ2-7, with TRBD1 as a possible D gene (6 bases). Germline CDR1 and CDR2: LNHNV and YYDKDF (reference sequence). Trimming removed 0 bases at V and 3 bases at J, with 12 bases between. This CDR3 region has 15 residues.